The next 7 T cell receptor beta chains were all read from a single sample in a study of cytomegalovirus exposure and HLA in healthy donors. Use of 60 Vbeta and 13 Jbeta primers characterized the PCR. The assay was immunoSEQ multiplex PCR, and TCRdb's table has in-frame clones only and misses some. The sample includes 120,000 to 150,000 clones, 70% to 85% of them seen just once. Sequenced: PBMCs. The receptors stem from a man aged 35 to 55 in good health and CMV-seropositive.

The gene calls are TRBV18 and TRBJ2-2, with a possible D match to TRBD1 (5 bases). The germline V and J ends were trimmed by 4 bases and 4 bases, with 10 bases remaining between them. The CDR3 extends over 14 amino acids. CDR1 KGHSH and CDR2 LQKENI come from the germline V gene. CDR3 protein: CASSQGQSTGELFF. The CDR3 nucleotides read TGTGCCAGCTCACAGGGGCAGAGCACCGGGGAGCTGTTTTTT.

The gene calls are TRBV9 and TRBJ2-3, with 9 bases identical to TRBD2. The trim removed 4 bases at V and 4 bases at J, leaving 4 bases unmatched. The germline V gene encodes CDR1 SGDLS and CDR2 YYNGEE. This CDR3 comprises 14 residues. CDR3 protein: CASSLSGSADTQYF. DNA of the CDR3: TGTGCCAGCAGCCTTAGCGGGAGCGCAGATACGCAGTATTTT.

The rearrangement joins TRBV11-2 to TRBJ2-5; D might be TRBD1 (5 bases). This CDR3 has 15 residues. Trimming shortened V by 6 bases and J by 1 base, and 15 bases separated the two germline ends. Looked up from germline, CDR1 is SGHAT and CDR2 is FQNNGV. CDR3 nucleotide sequence: TGTGCCAGCAGACTAAAGGGGTTCCGCCAAGAGACCCAGTACTTC. Translated, it gives CASRLKGFRQETQYF.

J is TRBJ1-1 and V is TRBV5-1; weak D call: TRBD1 (6 bases). V was trimmed by 0 bases and J by 1 base, leaving 10 bases between them. Per the germline V gene, CDR1 is SGHRS and CDR2 is YFSETQ. This CDR3 has 15 residues. CDR3 sequence reads: CASSLASGQNTEAFF. CDR3 nucleotides: TGCGCCAGCAGCTTGGCTTCGGGACAGAACACTGAAGCTTTCTTT.

The rearrangement links TRBV5-5 to TRBJ1-1; the D is unclear. The CDR3 has 13 residues. In germline, CDR1 is SGHKS, CDR2 YYEKEE (reference sequence). V lost 5 bases and J lost 1, with 9 bases in between. CDR3 in DNA: TGTGCCAGCAGTTCGGACTGGAACACTGAAGCTTTCTTT. This gives the protein CASSSDWNTEAFF.

This clone showed up just a few times. The chain links TRBV19 to TRBJ1-2, with D perhaps TRBD1 (6 bases). Trimming removed 3 bases from V and 5 bases from J, with 10 bases in between. There are 13 residues in the CDR3. CDR1 is LNHDA, CDR2 SQIVND, per germline (reference sequence). In DNA form, the CDR3 reads TGTGCCAGTAGTATCCCGCAGGGGTATGGCTACACCTTC. Its translation is CASSIPQGYGYTF.

The chain carries TRBV2 and TRBJ1-1; TRBD1 is a possible D gene (5 bases). This CDR3 has 15 amino acids. CDR1 is SNHLY, CDR2 FYNNEI, per germline. Deletions cut 3 bases from V and 4 bases from J, with 15 bases between. Here the CDR3 DNA reads TGTGCCAGCAGTGACCGGCGGGGCCTTTCCACTGAAGCTTTCTTT. Translation gives CASSDRRGLSTEAFF.